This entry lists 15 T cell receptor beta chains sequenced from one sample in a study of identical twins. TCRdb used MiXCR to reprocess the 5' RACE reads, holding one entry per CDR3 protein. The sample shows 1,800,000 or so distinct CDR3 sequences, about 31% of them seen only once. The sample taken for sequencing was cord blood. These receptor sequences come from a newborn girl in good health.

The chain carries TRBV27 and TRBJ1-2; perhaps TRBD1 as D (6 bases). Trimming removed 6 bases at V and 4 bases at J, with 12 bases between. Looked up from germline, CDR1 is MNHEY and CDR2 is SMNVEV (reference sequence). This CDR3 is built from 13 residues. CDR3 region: CASRGGWGYGYTF. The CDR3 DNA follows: TGTGCCAGCAGAGGGGGATGGGGCTATGGCTACACCTTC.

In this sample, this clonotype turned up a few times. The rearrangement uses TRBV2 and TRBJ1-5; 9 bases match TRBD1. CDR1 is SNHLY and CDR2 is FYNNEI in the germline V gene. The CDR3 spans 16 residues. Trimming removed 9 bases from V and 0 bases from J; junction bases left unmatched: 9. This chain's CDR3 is CASGLGQGFSNQPQHF. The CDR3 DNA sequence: TGTGCCAGTGGATTGGGACAGGGATTTAGCAATCAGCCCCAGCATTTT.

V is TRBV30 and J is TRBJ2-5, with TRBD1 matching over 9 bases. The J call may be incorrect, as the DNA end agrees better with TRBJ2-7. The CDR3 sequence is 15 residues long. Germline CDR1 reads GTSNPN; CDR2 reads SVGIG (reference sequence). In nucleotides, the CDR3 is TGTGCCTGGAGTTCCTATCGGGACAGGGACTACGAGCAGTACTTC. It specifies CAWSSYRDRDYEQYF.

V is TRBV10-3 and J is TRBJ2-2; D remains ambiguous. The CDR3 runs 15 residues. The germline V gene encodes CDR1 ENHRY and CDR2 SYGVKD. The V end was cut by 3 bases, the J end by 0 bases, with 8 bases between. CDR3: CAISEKAANTGELFF. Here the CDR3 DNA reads TGTGCCATCAGTGAAAAAGCAGCGAACACCGGGGAGCTGTTTTTT.

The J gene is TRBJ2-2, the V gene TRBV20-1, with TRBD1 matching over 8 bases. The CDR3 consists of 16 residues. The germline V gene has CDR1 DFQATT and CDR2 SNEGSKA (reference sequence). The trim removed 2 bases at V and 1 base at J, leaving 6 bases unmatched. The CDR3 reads CSARFPGQGNTGELFF. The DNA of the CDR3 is TGCAGTGCTAGATTTCCTGGACAGGGGAACACCGGGGAGCTGTTTTTT.

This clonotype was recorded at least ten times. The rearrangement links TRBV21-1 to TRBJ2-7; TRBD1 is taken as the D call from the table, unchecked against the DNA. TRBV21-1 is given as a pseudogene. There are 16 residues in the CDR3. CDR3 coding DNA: TGTGCCAGCAGCAAAGCCCTATCGGGACACTGCTACGAGCAGTACTTC. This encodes CASSKALSGHCYEQYF.

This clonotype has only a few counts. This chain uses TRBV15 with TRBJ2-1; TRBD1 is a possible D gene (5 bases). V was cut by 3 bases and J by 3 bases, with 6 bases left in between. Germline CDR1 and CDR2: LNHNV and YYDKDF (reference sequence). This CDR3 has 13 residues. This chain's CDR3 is CATSRTDYNEQFF. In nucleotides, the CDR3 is TGTGCCACCAGCAGGACAGACTACAATGAGCAGTTCTTC.

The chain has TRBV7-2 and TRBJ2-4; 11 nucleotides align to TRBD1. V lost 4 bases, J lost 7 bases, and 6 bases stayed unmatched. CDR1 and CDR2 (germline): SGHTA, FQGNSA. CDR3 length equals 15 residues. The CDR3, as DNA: TGTGCCAGCAGCTCGGGACAGGGGGTTGAGAACATTCAGTACTTC. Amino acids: CASSSGQGVENIQYF. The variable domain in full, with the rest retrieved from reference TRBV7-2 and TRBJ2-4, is GAGVSQSPSNKVTEKGKDVELRCDPISGHTALYWYRQSLGQGLEFLIYFQGNSAPDKSGLPSDRFSAERTGGSVSTLTIQRTQQEDSAVYLCASSSGQGVENIQYFGAGTRLSVL.

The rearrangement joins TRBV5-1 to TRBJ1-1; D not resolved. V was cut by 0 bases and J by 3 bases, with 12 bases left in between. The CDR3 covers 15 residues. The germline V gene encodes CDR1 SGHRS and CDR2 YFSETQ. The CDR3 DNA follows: TGCGCCAGCAGCTTGGACGGGTCGGGGTACACTGAAGCTTTCTTT. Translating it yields CASSLDGSGYTEAFF.

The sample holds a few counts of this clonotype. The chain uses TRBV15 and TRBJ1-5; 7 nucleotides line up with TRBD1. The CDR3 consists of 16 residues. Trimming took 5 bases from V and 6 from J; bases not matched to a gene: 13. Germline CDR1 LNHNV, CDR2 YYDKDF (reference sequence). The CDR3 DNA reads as TGTGCCACCAGCCTCAGGGGGTCGGGTTTAAGTCAGCCCCAGCATTTT. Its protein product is CATSLRGSGLSQPQHF.

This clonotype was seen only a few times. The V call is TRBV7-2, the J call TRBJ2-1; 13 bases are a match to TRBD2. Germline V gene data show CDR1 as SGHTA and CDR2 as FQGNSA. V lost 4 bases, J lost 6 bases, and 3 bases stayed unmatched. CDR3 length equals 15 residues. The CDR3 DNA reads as TGTGCCAGCAGCTGGACTAGCGGGAGTTCCAATGAGCAGTTCTTC. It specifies CASSWTSGSSNEQFF.

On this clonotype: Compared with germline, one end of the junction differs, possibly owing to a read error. This CDR3 reads CAGSPKGDRGTEAFF. Here the CDR3 DNA reads TGTGCCGGCAGTCCCAAGGGGGACAGGGGGACTGAAGCTTTCTTT. The V and J genes are TRBV12-3 or TRBV12-4 and TRBJ1-1; 11 bases are shared with TRBD1. The CDR3 loop spans 15 amino acids.

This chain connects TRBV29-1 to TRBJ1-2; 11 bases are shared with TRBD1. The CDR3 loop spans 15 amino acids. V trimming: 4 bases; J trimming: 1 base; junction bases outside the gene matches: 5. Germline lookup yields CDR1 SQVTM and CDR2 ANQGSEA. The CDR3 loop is CSVVRGQGGNYGYTF. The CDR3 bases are TGCAGCGTTGTACGGGGACAGGGGGGTAACTATGGCTACACCTTC.

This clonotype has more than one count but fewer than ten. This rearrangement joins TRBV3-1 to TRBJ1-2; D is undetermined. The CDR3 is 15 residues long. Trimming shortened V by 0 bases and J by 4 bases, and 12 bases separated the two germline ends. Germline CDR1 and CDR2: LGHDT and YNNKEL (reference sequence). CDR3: CASSQDRYFFYGYTF. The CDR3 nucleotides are TGTGCCAGCAGCCAAGATCGGTACTTTTTCTATGGCTACACCTTC. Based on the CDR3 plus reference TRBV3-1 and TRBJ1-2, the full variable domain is DTAVSQTPKYLVTQMGNDKSIKCEQNLGHDTMYWYKQDSKKFLKIMFSYNNKELIINETVPNRFSPKSPDKAHLNLHINSLELGDSAVYFCASSQDRYFFYGYTFGSGTRLTVV.

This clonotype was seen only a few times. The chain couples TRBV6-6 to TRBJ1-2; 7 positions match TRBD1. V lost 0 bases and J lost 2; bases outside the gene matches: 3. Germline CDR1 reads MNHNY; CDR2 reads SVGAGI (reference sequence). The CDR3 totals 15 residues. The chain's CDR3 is CASSYSPRGNYGYTF. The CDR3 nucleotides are TGTGCCAGCAGTTACTCACCCAGGGGGAACTATGGCTACACCTTC.